This is a list of T cell receptor beta chains from one sample in a study of post-analysis software for immune sequencing data. TCRdb passed the PCR reads through MiXCR, listing each CDR3 protein once. The data contain about 400,000 distinct CDR3 sequences, less than 40% of them singletons. The sequencing input was blood. The receptor source for this set is a girl between 10 and 17 years old with multiple sclerosis. Both conserved end residues are part of each CDR3. Each record gives: J gene, clone size, CDR3 length, D gene, V gene, CDR3 protein, CDR3 DNA. A D gene is named only where the DNA matches it firmly. Clone size is stated in some rows and not others, as once, few, many or a class when expanded.

TRBJ2-1	.	12	.	TRBV24-1	CATRKADNEQFF	TGTGCCACCAGGAAGGCAGACAATGAGCAGTTCTTC
TRBJ2-3	few	16	TRBD2	TRBV12-3/TRBV12-4	CASSFSPGGAGDTQYF	TGTGCCAGCAGTTTTAGCCCCGGGGGGGCTGGAGATACGCAGTATTTT
TRBJ1-2	few	14	.	TRBV4-2	CASSQVEANYGYTF	TGTGCCAGCAGCCAAGTGGAAGCTAACTATGGCTACACCTTC
TRBJ2-7	.	12	.	TRBV21-1	CARSGREYEQYF	TGTGCCAGATCCGGGAGGGAATACGAGCAGTACTTC
TRBJ1-3	.	14	TRBD1	TRBV20-1	CSAPGQGTGNTIYF	TGCAGTGCACCTGGACAGGGTACAGGAAACACCATATATTTT
TRBJ1-1	.	11	.	TRBV12-3/TRBV12-4	CASSLNMVAFF	TGTGCCAGCAGTTTAAATATGGTTGCTTTCTTT
TRBJ2-5	few	17	TRBD1	TRBV5-6	CASSLSGGRGSVETQYF	TGTGCCAGCAGCTTGTCAGGCGGCAGGGGGTCAGTGGAGACCCAGTACTTC
TRBJ2-1	.	14	.	TRBV7-9	CASSLVPGRDEQFF	TGTGCCAGCAGCTTAGTACCGGGTAGGGATGAGCAGTTCTTC
TRBJ1-5	few	15	TRBD1	TRBV6-2/TRBV6-3	CASSSGQGWGQPQHF	TGTGCCAGCAGTTCTGGACAGGGTTGGGGTCAGCCCCAGCATTTT
TRBJ2-7	few	15	TRBD2	TRBV4-3	CASSQDRASGYEQYF	TGCGCCAGCAGCCAAGATCGAGCTAGCGGGTACGAGCAGTACTTC
TRBJ1-2	few	13	TRBD1	TRBV15	CATSRGQGGGYTF	TGTGCCACCAGCAGAGGACAGGGCGGTGGCTACACCTTC
TRBJ2-1	few	13	.	TRBV7-9	CASSPPSYNEQFF	TGTGCCAGCAGCCCACCTTCATACAATGAGCAGTTCTTC
TRBJ1-2	.	16	TRBD1	TRBV6-5	CASSYSRRQGGGGYTF	TGTGCCAGCAGTTACTCGAGAAGACAGGGGGGAGGTGGCTACACCTTC
TRBJ2-7	few	15	TRBD2	TRBV7-9	CASSLTGGAMDEQYF	TGTGCCAGCAGCTTAACCGGGGGGGCCATGGACGAGCAGTACTTC
TRBJ1-2	.	14	.	TRBV20-1	CSARTWAYTYGYTF	TGCAGTGCTAGAACTTGGGCCTACACCTATGGCTACACCTTC
TRBJ2-1	.	13	.	TRBV9	CASSVRPYNEQFF	TGTGCCAGCAGCGTAAGGCCCTACAATGAGCAGTTCTTC
TRBJ2-5	.	15	TRBD1	TRBV6-5	CASSSTGGPQETQYF	TGTGCCAGCAGTTCGACAGGGGGCCCCCAAGAGACCCAGTACTTC
TRBJ2-1	.	15	.	TRBV20-1	CSARPGLRSYNEQFF	TGCAGTGCTAGGCCAGGGCTACGCTCCTACAATGAGCAGTTCTTC
TRBJ2-3	.	16	TRBD1	TRBV18	CASSPVGQGPTDTQYF	TGTGCCAGCTCACCAGTAGGACAGGGACCCACAGATACGCAGTATTTT
TRBJ1-2	.	16	TRBD1	TRBV10-3	CAIPKTLEGGGSGYTF	TGTGCCATTCCTAAAACTCTCGAGGGAGGGGGCTCTGGCTACACCTTC
TRBJ1-2	once	18	.	TRBV6-5	CASSYSRSGVRLADGYTF	TGTGCCAGCAGTTACTCGAGATCCGGGGTAAGATTAGCGGATGGCTACACCTTC
TRBJ2-7	many	13	.	TRBV3-1	CASSQGDSYEQYF	TGTGCCAGCAGCCAAGGTGACTCCTACGAGCAGTACTTC
TRBJ2-3	.	14	.	TRBV24-1	CATSDMESADTQYF	TGTGCCACCAGTGATATGGAGTCGGCAGATACGCAGTATTTT
TRBJ2-1	.	14	.	TRBV2	CASSRGSHEDEQFF	TGTGCCAGCAGTAGGGGCTCTCACGAGGATGAGCAGTTCTTC
TRBJ2-1	.	15	TRBD2	TRBV7-2	CASSPPSRGGTLQFF	TGTGCCAGCAGCCCACCAAGTCGGGGGGGGACACTGCAGTTCTTC
TRBJ2-1	few	14	.	TRBV29-1	CSVETGIPYNEQFF	TGCAGCGTGGAAACAGGGATACCCTACAATGAGCAGTTCTTC
TRBJ2-7	.	14	.	TRBV7-8	CAGSVEGAAYEQYF	TGTGCCGGTTCAGTCGAGGGAGCGGCTTACGAGCAGTACTTC
TRBJ2-7	.	15	.	TRBV12-3/TRBV12-4	CASTPGPSGDYEQYF	TGTGCCAGCACCCCAGGGCCTTCTGGAGATTACGAGCAGTACTTC
TRBJ2-3	few	15	.	TRBV12-3/TRBV12-4	CASSSLSDPTDTQYF	TGTGCCAGCAGTTCCCTCTCAGATCCCACAGATACGCAGTATTTT
TRBJ2-7	.	13	.	TRBV4-1	CASSPLIEASQYF	TGCGCCAGCAGCCCTCTTATCGAGGCTTCCCAGTACTTC
TRBJ2-6	few	22	.	TRBV5-1	CASSWTPWTDSPLPSGANVLTF	TGCGCCAGCAGCTGGACGCCGTGGACGGACAGCCCTCTACCCTCTGGGGCCAACGTCCTGACTTTC
TRBJ1-1	.	14	.	TRBV29-1	CSVTLRALNTEAFF	TGCAGCGTTACCCTCCGAGCTCTAAACACTGAAGCTTTCTTT
TRBJ1-5	few	15	.	TRBV2	CASSEWGYSNQPQHF	TGTGCCAGCAGTGAATGGGGGTATAGCAATCAGCCCCAGCATTTT
TRBJ2-7	once	15	TRBD2	TRBV5-1	CASSPGLAGEHEQYF	TGCGCCAGCAGCCCCGGACTAGCGGGGGAACACGAGCAGTACTTC
TRBJ2-2	.	15	.	TRBV24-1	CATSSGAVNTGELFF	TGTGCCACCAGTTCAGGGGCCGTGAACACCGGGGAGCTGTTTTTT
TRBJ2-7	few	14	TRBD1	TRBV20-1	CSARIPGQSYEQYF	TGCAGTGCTAGGATTCCGGGACAGTCCTACGAGCAGTACTTC
TRBJ1-1	.	13	.	TRBV12-3/TRBV12-4	CASSSIAGVEAFF	TGTGCCAGCAGTTCGATAGCGGGAGTGGAAGCTTTCTTT
TRBJ2-3	.	14	.	TRBV5-1	CASSLIGPTDTQYF	TGCGCCAGCAGCTTGATAGGGCCCACAGATACGCAGTATTTT
TRBJ2-1	.	15	.	TRBV7-6	CASSSSGLSYNEQFF	TGTGCCAGCAGCTCCTCGGGACTTTCCTACAATGAGCAGTTCTTC
TRBJ1-1	.	14	.	TRBV18	CASSPNPRNTEAFF	TGTGCCAGCTCACCAAACCCCAGGAACACTGAAGCTTTCTTT
TRBJ2-7	few	14	TRBD1	TRBV29-1	CSVVLSRGSYEQYF	TGCAGCGTTGTTCTTTCCAGGGGGTCCTACGAGCAGTACTTC
TRBJ2-7	many	12	.	TRBV29-1	CSVGENTYEQYF	TGCAGCGTTGGTGAGAATACCTACGAGCAGTACTTC
TRBJ1-4	few	15	.	TRBV7-9	CASSLAEELRGKLFF	TGTGCCAGCAGCTTAGCCGAGGAGCTCCGGGGAAAACTGTTTTTT
TRBJ1-1	once	15	.	TRBV3-1	CASSQDSGTAQVAFF	TGTGCCAGCAGCCAAGATAGCGGGACCGCCCAGGTAGCTTTCTTT
TRBJ1-4	few	14	.	TRBV3-1	CASSQGVLNEKLFF	TGTGCCAGCAGCCAAGGGGTCCTTAATGAAAAACTGTTTTTT
TRBJ2-1	.	14	.	TRBV7-3	CASSLTKGHNEQFF	TGTGCCAGCAGCTTAACGAAAGGTCACAATGAGCAGTTCTTC
TRBJ2-5	.	13	TRBD1	TRBV5-1	CASRITGEETQYF	TGCGCCAGCAGAATTACAGGGGAAGAGACCCAGTACTTC
TRBJ2-7	.	18	.	TRBV6-1	CASSEGFSSRTYSYEQYF	TGTGCCAGCAGTGAAGGGTTTTCGTCCAGGACATATTCCTACGAGCAGTACTTC
TRBJ1-2	.	14	.	TRBV5-6	CASRIQGFNGGYTF	TGTGCCAGCAGAATCCAGGGGTTTAACGGTGGCTACACCTTC
TRBJ2-7	.	16	.	TRBV4-1	CASSLIHRASSYEQYF	TGCGCCAGCAGCCTAATACACAGGGCGAGCTCCTACGAGCAGTACTTC
TRBJ2-7	.	15	TRBD2	TRBV7-2	CASSLRGGQEYEQYF	TGTGCCAGCAGCTTACGGGGAGGGCAGGAGTACGAGCAGTACTTC
TRBJ2-7	few	12	.	TRBV20-1	CSASPGLYEQYF	TGCAGTGCTAGCCCGGGTCTCTACGAGCAGTACTTC